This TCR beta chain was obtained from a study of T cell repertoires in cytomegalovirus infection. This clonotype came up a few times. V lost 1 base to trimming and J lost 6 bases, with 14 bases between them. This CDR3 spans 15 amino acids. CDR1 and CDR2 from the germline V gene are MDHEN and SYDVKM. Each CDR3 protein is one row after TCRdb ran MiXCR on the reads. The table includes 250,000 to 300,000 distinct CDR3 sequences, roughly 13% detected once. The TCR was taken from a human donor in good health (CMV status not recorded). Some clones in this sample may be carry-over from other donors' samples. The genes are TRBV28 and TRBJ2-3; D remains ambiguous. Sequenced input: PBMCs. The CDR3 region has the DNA TGTGCCAGCAGTTTATATAGGGTCCGGGCGGATACGCAGTATTTT. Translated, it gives CASSLYRVRADTQYF.